This note documents a single T cell receptor beta chain sequence. The antigen remains unidentified. Using immunoSEQ multiplex PCR, the repertoire was profiled, and TCRdb retains in-frame clones only, with some absent. The data hold 95,000 to 150,000 clones, with around nine tenths observed a single time. This entry belongs to a study of T cell responses to AZD1222 COVID-19 vaccine. CDR1 and CDR2 (germline): MNHNY, SVGAGI (reference sequence). The CDR3 is made up of 13 amino acids. The V and J ends lost 5 bases and 7 bases, in that order; junction bases with no gene match: 2. The study, taken as a whole, reports: Baseline seropositivity characterized only a handful of AZD1222 recipients. Repertoires in all cases were sampled only once the peak T cell response had passed.

The sequence was obtained from an adult in good health. The V gene is TRBV6-6, the J gene TRBJ1-6; TRBD1 matches at 7 bases. The input for sequencing was peripheral blood, taken on day 0 of AZD1222 vaccination. CDR3 loop: CASSRDSNSPLHF. The CDR3 nucleotides read TGTGCCAGCAGTCGGGACAGCAATTCACCCCTCCACTTT.